These 28 T cell receptor beta chains were all obtained from the same sample, sequenced in a study of blood T cell repertoires in COVID-19. The protocol was immunoSEQ multiplex PCR, while the TCRdb copy is restricted to in-frame clones and leaves out a portion. The sample lists over 200,000 clones; around 90% were seen once. Specimen: PBMCs or T cells enriched from blood (not recorded which). These TCRs come from a man in his thirties or forties who had been exposed to COVID-19.

This chain uses TRBV25-1 with TRBJ2-5; possibly TRBD2 for D (5 bases). The V end lost 2 bases, the J end lost 7 bases, and 11 bases lay between the germline ends. Germline assignment: CDR1 MGHDK and CDR2 SYGVNS. CDR3 length: 13 amino acids. CDR3 in DNA: TGTGCCAGCAGTGAACGGGGAGTGGGGACCCAGTACTTC. Residues: CASSERGVGTQYF.

The genes are TRBV19 and TRBJ2-1; 9 bases fit TRBD2. V trimming: 8 bases; J trimming: 7 bases; junction bases outside the gene matches: 6. Germline CDR1 reads LNHDA; CDR2 reads SQIVND (reference sequence). CDR3 length equals 13 residues. The CDR3 DNA follows: TGTGCCAGTGAAATTAGCGGGGGTAATGAGCAGTTCTTC. Its translation: CASEISGGNEQFF.

CDR3 residues: CASSDHPAGEHNEQFF. The CDR3 DNA is TGTGCCAGCAGTGACCACCCGGCGGGGGAACACAATGAGCAGTTCTTC. The chain recombines TRBV2 with TRBJ2-1; 7 positions match TRBD2. Germline V gene sequence: CDR1 SNHLY, CDR2 FYNNEI. CDR3 length: 16 amino acids. Trimming at V came to 3 bases and at J to 5 bases, leaving 10 bases not matched to a gene.

The chain combines TRBV28 with TRBJ1-2; maybe TRBD1 (6 bases). Trimming took off 8 bases at V and 2 bases at J, with 9 bases between the two ends. Germline V gives CDR1 MDHEN, CDR2 SYDVKM. This CDR3 region has 12 residues. The CDR3 spells CASLDRNYGYTF. The CDR3 DNA sequence: TGTGCCAGCCTAGACAGGAACTATGGCTACACCTTC.

The J gene is TRBJ1-1, the V gene TRBV6-5; D uncertain. The V and J ends lost 0 bases and 1 base respectively, with 9 bases between them. The length of the CDR3 is 15 residues. Germline V CDR1 and CDR2: MNHEY, SVGAGI. Here the CDR3 DNA reads TGTGCCAGCAGTTACTCGAGGGTAAAGAACACTGAAGCTTTCTTT. Protein sequence: CASSYSRVKNTEAFF.

The chain has TRBV7-9 and TRBJ1-6, with D perhaps matching TRBD1 (6 bases). Trimming took off 5 bases at V and 9 bases at J, with 23 bases between the two ends. Germline V CDR1 and CDR2: SEHNR, FQNEAQ (reference sequence). The CDR3 sequence is 17 residues long. The CDR3 coding sequence is TGTGCCAGCAGCCGGGCTGCAGGGGTCCGTCCGGGTTCACCCCTCCACTTT. Translated: CASSRAAGVRPGSPLHF.

This rearrangement joins TRBV12-3 or TRBV12-4 to TRBJ2-7, with 7 bases aligning to TRBD1. CDR3 length: 13 amino acids. The V segment lost 5 bases and the J segment 3 bases; nucleotides outside the gene matches: 4. The CDR3 sequence: CASSRTGSYEQYF. DNA for the CDR3: TGTGCCAGCAGTAGGACAGGTAGCTACGAGCAGTACTTC.

The chain joins TRBV27 to TRBJ2-1, with D unresolved. V shed 3 bases and J shed 5 bases, with 14 bases lying between them. CDR1 is MNHEY and CDR2 is SMNVEV in the germline V gene (reference sequence). This CDR3 spans 15 amino acids. The CDR3, as DNA: TGTGCCAGCAGTTTTTTGCCCCTCGCTAACAATGAGCAGTTCTTC. This sequence encodes CASSFLPLANNEQFF.

The rearrangement uses TRBV2 and TRBJ1-5; 12 bases fit TRBD1. This CDR3 is 15 amino acids long. V shed 8 bases, J shed 2 bases, and the junction held 4 bases outside the gene matches. CDR1 and CDR2 (germline): SNHLY, FYNNEI. The CDR3 here is CASGTGGAGNQPQHF. CDR3 bases: TGTGCCAGCGGGACAGGGGGCGCGGGCAATCAGCCCCAGCATTTT. Based on the CDR3 plus reference TRBV2 and TRBJ1-5, the full variable domain is EPEVTQTPSHQVTQMGQEVILRCVPISNHLYFYWYRQILGQKVEFLVSFYNNEISEKSEIFDDQFSVERPDGSNFTLKIRSTKLEDSAMYFCASGTGGAGNQPQHFGDGTRLSIL.

V is TRBV19 and J is TRBJ2-4; D possibly corresponds to TRBD1 (6 bases). Trimming took off 3 bases at V and 4 bases at J, with 19 bases between the two ends. Germline lookup yields CDR1 LNHDA and CDR2 SQIVND (reference sequence). This CDR3 contains 17 residues. The CDR3 protein is CASSITFRGQDKNIQYF. In DNA form, the CDR3 reads TGTGCCAGTAGTATTACGTTCAGGGGCCAGGATAAAAACATTCAGTACTTC.

V and J are TRBV27 and TRBJ2-5, with D possibly being TRBD2 (6 bases). CDR1 MNHEY and CDR2 SMNVEV come from the germline V gene (reference sequence). This CDR3 has 13 amino acids. This CDR3 is CAAGIGGQETQYF. In DNA, the CDR3 is TGTGCGGCGGGAATCGGGGGACAAGAGACCCAGTACTTC.

The chain has TRBV5-1 and TRBJ2-2; TRBD2 matches at 7 bases. V gave up 8 bases and J gave up 3 bases; unmatched junction bases: 10. Germline assignment: CDR1 SGHRS and CDR2 YFSETQ. This CDR3 spans 15 amino acids. DNA of the CDR3: TGCGCCAGTTCCATCGTCGGACTAGACACCGGGGAGCTGTTTTTT. Translating it yields CASSIVGLDTGELFF.

The gene calls are TRBV5-6 and TRBJ2-7; the D is unclear. Trimming removed 4 bases from V and 4 bases from J, with 6 bases in between. The CDR3 is 11 residues long. CDR1 is SGHDT and CDR2 is YYEEEE in the germline V gene. The DNA of the CDR3 is TGTGCCAGCAGCGCTGAGTACGAGCAGTACTTC. Its protein is CASSAEYEQYF.

This clone occurred once. The chain employs TRBV21-1 and TRBJ1-2; the table assigns TRBD1, which was not confirmed against the DNA. TRBV21-1 is described as a pseudogene. CDR3 size: 15 residues. The DNA of the CDR3 is TGTGCCAGCAGCACGACAGGGAATGATAGGCGTGGCTACACCTTC. This sequence encodes CASSTTGNDRRGYTF.

The rearrangement uses TRBV27 and TRBJ1-5; TRBD1 is a possible D gene (6 bases). The CDR3 sequence is 13 residues long. Deletions cut 8 bases from V and 6 bases from J, with 14 bases between. Germline V gene sequence: CDR1 MNHEY, CDR2 SMNVEV (reference sequence). CDR3 bases: TGTGCCAGCGGGGGGGTAGGGGGTCAGCCCCAGCATTTT. Amino acid sequence: CASGGVGGQPQHF.

The chain employs TRBV27 and TRBJ1-2; 8 bases are shared with TRBD1. V lost 7 bases, J lost 5 bases, and 3 bases stayed unmatched. CDR3 length: 12 residues. Per germline, CDR1 MNHEY and CDR2 SMNVEV (reference sequence). The CDR3 DNA sequence: TGTGCCAGCAAGGACAGGGTGTATGGCTACACCTTC. Translated, it gives CASKDRVYGYTF.

This sequence joins TRBV7-9 and TRBJ2-7, with 7 bases identical to TRBD1. CDR1 SEHNR and CDR2 FQNEAQ come from the germline V gene (reference sequence). With V trimmed by 7 bases and J by 2 bases, 2 bases remained unmatched. The length of the CDR3 is 12 residues. The CDR3 region has the DNA TGTGCCAGCACGGACAGGACCTACGAGCAGTACTTC. This codes for CASTDRTYEQYF.

The rearrangement uses TRBV6-4 and TRBJ1-4; the match to TRBD1 covers 8 bases. The V and J ends lost 3 bases and 8 bases, in that order; junction bases with no gene match: 5. The CDR3 has 14 amino acids. From germline, CDR1 is MRHNA and CDR2 SNTAGT. In DNA form, the CDR3 reads TGTGCCAGCAGTGAAGGGACAGGCTCGGAAAAACTGTTTTTT. Translation gives CASSEGTGSEKLFF.

The sample holds a few counts of this clone. The V gene is TRBV25-1, the J gene TRBJ2-1; D unresolved. The germline V gene has CDR1 MGHDK and CDR2 SYGVNS. The CDR3 extends over 14 amino acids. Trimming left V 4 bases short and J 7 bases short, with 14 bases between. The CDR3 loop is CASSGKLWANEQFF. DNA for the CDR3: TGTGCCAGCAGTGGCAAATTATGGGCAAATGAGCAGTTCTTC.

This clone was observed a single time. The V call is TRBV7-9, the J call TRBJ1-1; 11 nucleotides agree with TRBD1. Looked up from germline, CDR1 is SEHNR and CDR2 is FQNEAQ (reference sequence). With V trimmed by 5 bases and J by 5 bases, 16 bases remained unmatched. The CDR3 runs to 18 residues. CDR3 DNA sequence: TGTGCCAGCAGCCCAAGACGGACAGGGGGCAAGTCTGTGACTGAAGCTTTCTTT. As protein: CASSPRRTGGKSVTEAFF.

This clone has only one observation. The chain recombines TRBV6-1 with TRBJ1-1; D gene ambiguous. V lost 1 base, J lost 1 base, and 7 bases lay in between. This CDR3 region has 14 residues. CDR1 is MNHNS and CDR2 is SASEGT in the germline V gene. The CDR3 DNA reads TGTGCCAGCAGTGAAGTGCGAAAGAACACTGAAGCTTTCTTT. This codes for CASSEVRKNTEAFF.

The chain uses TRBV3-1 (or the pseudogene TRBV3-2) and TRBJ1-2, with 11 positions matching TRBD1. The germline V gene encodes CDR1 LGHDT and CDR2 YNNKEL (reference sequence). The CDR3 sequence is 15 residues long. The V gene end was trimmed by 4 bases and the J gene end by 2 bases; junction bases not matched to a gene: 3. The CDR3 DNA sequence: TGTGCCAGCAGCCGCGGACAGGGGGCCAACTATGGCTACACCTTC. This gives the protein CASSRGQGANYGYTF.

This chain uses TRBV4-2 with TRBJ1-2; 8 bases fit TRBD1. The V gene's germline CDR1 is LGHNA and CDR2 YNFKEQ. J was trimmed by 7 bases and V by 5 bases; bases with no gene match: 9. This CDR3 region has 14 residues. CDR3 sequence (DNA): TGTGCCAGCAGCGCGTCCCTGGACAGGGCTGGCTACACCTTC. Its protein product is CASSASLDRAGYTF.

The V gene is TRBV5-1, the J gene TRBJ1-4; a possible D gene is TRBD1 (5 bases). CDR3 length equals 16 residues. The V gene's germline CDR1 is SGHRS and CDR2 YFSETQ. V was trimmed by 3 bases and J by 6 bases, leaving 18 bases between them. As DNA, the CDR3 is TGCGCCAGCAGCTCGGACCGCGGGGGAGGGGATGAAAAACTGTTTTTT. It yields the protein CASSSDRGGGDEKLFF.

The chain couples TRBV19 to TRBJ2-7; D is possibly TRBD1 (5 bases). V was trimmed by 6 bases and J by 3 bases, leaving 15 bases between them. CDR1 is LNHDA, CDR2 SQIVND, per germline (reference sequence). This CDR3 is built from 14 residues. The CDR3 reads CASSHRQTNYEQYF. The DNA of the CDR3 is TGTGCCAGTAGCCACCGACAGACCAACTACGAGCAGTACTTC.

The chain couples TRBV5-1 to TRBJ2-7; 7 bases match TRBD1. Trimming removed 1 base from V and 7 bases from J; junction bases left unmatched: 2. This CDR3 comprises 12 residues. Germline CDR1 reads SGHRS; CDR2 reads YFSETQ. This CDR3 is CASSLWDSEQYF. The CDR3, as DNA: TGCGCCAGCAGCTTGTGGGACAGTGAGCAGTACTTC.

This sequence joins TRBV3-1 (or the pseudogene TRBV3-2) and TRBJ2-1; 8 nucleotides line up with TRBD1. The CDR3 has 16 residues. Trimming removed 1 base from V and 4 bases from J; junction bases left unmatched: 6. The germline V gene has CDR1 LGHDT and CDR2 YNNKEL (reference sequence). In nucleotides, the CDR3 is TGTGCCAGCAGCCAAGCCGGGACAGGACCTTACAATGAGCAGTTCTTC. This translates into CASSQAGTGPYNEQFF.

This sequence joins TRBV21-1 and TRBJ2-7; the listed D gene, TRBD1, was not tested against the DNA. TRBV21-1 is a listed pseudogene. This CDR3 region has 15 residues. The CDR3 here is CASSRGDNTPYEQYF. The DNA of the CDR3 is TGTGCCAGCAGCCGAGGGGACAACACACCCTACGAGCAGTACTTC.